This T cell receptor (beta chain) was identified during a study of OX40 agonist ivuxolimab in advanced cancers. Background on the study: Ivuxolimab, an antibody acting as an agonist of OX40 (CD134), was used to treat patients. Patients treated during dose escalation were battling hepatocellular carcinoma, melanoma, renal cell or head and neck cancer. Three patients showed partial responses: one hepatocellular carcinoma and two cutaneous melanoma cases.

The method was immunoSEQ multiplex PCR; TCRdb's version includes in-frame clones alone and lacks a portion of them. The data show 70,000 to 85,000 clones, with about four fifths seen just once and around 2.1% held by the top ten. There are 15 residues in the CDR3. Per the germline V gene, CDR1 is SGHTS and CDR2 is YDEGEE. With 5 bases removed from V and 0 bases from J, the gap between germline ends came to 12 bases. Patients were ruled out by autoimmune disease history or systemic immunosuppression. The sequenced sample was CD4+ or CD8+ T cells sorted from blood, obtained in a trial of the OX40 agonist ivuxolimab. V and J are TRBV5-8 and TRBJ2-1; D might be TRBD1 or TRBD2, each matching 5 bases. The source is an adult with an advanced solid tumor such as melanoma, head and neck, liver or kidney cancer. CDR3 in amino acids: CASRPLGDSYNEQFF. The CDR3 DNA is TGTGCCAGCAGGCCTTTGGGGGACTCCTACAATGAGCAGTTCTTC.